Given below is one T cell receptor (beta chain) in context. Antigen: not known. 5' RACE with UMI labels generated the TRB cDNA libraries. TCRdb reprocessed the 5' RACE reads, with one entry per CDR3 protein and no DNA. The listing records about 130,000 distinct CDR3 sequences. Those CD8+ T cells considered naive were CD45RO-CCR7+CD27+CD95-. The data stem from a study of CXCR3-negative and CXCR3-positive naive CD8 T cells. Study details: The libraries yielded roughly 150 million TRB reads, about 1.5 +/- 0.3 million each. Study-level results: Naive CXCR3-positive and CXCR3-negative cells shared similar TRBV-TRBJ usage, unlike memory cells. Whereas both naive subsets had comparably high diversity, memory CD8+ cells had much lower diversity. For CXCR3-positive naive cells, TRB CDR3s were more hydrophobic than those of CXCR3-negative naive cells.

This receptor was obtained from a human donor in good health. Some clones in this sample may be carry-over from other donors' samples. Sequences were obtained from naive CXCR3+ CD8+ T cells from blood. As to subset: CD45RO-CCR7+CD27+CD95- naive CD8+ T cells expressing CXCR3 (TNR3+).

The CDR3 reads CASRDGTGNTGELFF. This rearrangement joins TRBV13 to TRBJ2-2; TCRdb gives TRBD1 as the D gene, but with no DNA this cannot be confirmed. Per the germline V gene, CDR1 is PRHDT and CDR2 is FYEKMQ (reference sequence). This CDR3 region has 15 residues.